The clone carrying this T cell receptor (beta chain) was detected only once. Germline and junction disagree at one end, which may indicate a read error. CDR1 is GTSNPN, CDR2 SVGIG, per germline (reference sequence). CDR3 size: 14 residues. This sample was taken from a study of preoperative IRX-2 immunotherapy in early breast cancer. The treatment here: preoperative locoregional IRX-2 cytokine immunotherapy. This phase Ib study tested locoregional IRX-2 cytokine immunotherapy given before surgery. Profiled with immunoSEQ multiplex PCR; TCRdb holds only in-frame clones, not every one. The sample shows tens of thousands of clones, 75% to 90% of them seen only once.

The V call is TRBV30, the J call TRBJ2-5; TRBD2 matches at 10 bases. This TCR was recovered from a human donor with breast cancer. The source material was lymph node tissue, sampled after IRX-2 immunotherapy. Here the CDR3 DNA reads TGTGCCTGGAGAGCGGGGGGGCCCCGGGAGACCCAATACTTC. This translates into CAWRAGGPRETQYF.